This T cell receptor beta chain was sequenced during a study of OX40 agonist ivuxolimab in advanced cancers. Turning to the study itself: Given to patients was ivuxolimab, an agonistic anti-OX40 (CD134) antibody. Patients receiving dose escalation had hepatocellular carcinoma, melanoma, renal cell or head and neck cancer.

Germline V gives CDR1 MDHEN, CDR2 SYDVKM. V gave up 5 bases and J gave up 6 bases, with 22 bases separating them. The CDR3 is 17 amino acids. Here immunoSEQ multiplex PCR was the method, and the copy in TCRdb shows in-frame clones only, minus some. The sample shows some 50,000 clones, about 90% of them seen only once. This TCR derives from an adult with an advanced solid tumor such as melanoma, head and neck, liver or kidney cancer. The sequences come from CD4+ or CD8+ T cells sorted from blood, collected in a trial of the OX40 agonist ivuxolimab. This chain connects TRBV28 to TRBJ2-2, with unresolved D. The CDR3 is CASSPQRANRGAGELFF. The CDR3 nucleotides are TGTGCCAGCAGTCCACAGAGAGCTAATCGTGGGGCCGGGGAGCTGTTTTTT.